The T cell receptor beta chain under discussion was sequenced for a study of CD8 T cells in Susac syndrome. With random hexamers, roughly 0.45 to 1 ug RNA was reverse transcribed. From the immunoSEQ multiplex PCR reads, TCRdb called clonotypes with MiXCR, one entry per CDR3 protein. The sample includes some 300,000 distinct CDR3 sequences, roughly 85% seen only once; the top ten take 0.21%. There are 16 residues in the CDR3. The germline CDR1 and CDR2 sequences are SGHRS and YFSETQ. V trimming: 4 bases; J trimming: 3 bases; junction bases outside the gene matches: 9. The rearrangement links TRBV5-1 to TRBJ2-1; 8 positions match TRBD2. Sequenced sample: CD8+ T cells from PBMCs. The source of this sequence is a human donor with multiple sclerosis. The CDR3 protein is CASSPVAGTSYNEQFF. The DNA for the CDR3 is TGCGCCAGCAGCCCCGTAGCGGGAACGAGCTACAATGAGCAGTTCTTC.